The clone carrying this TCR beta chain was counted at least ten times. This record comes from a study of molecular identifiers for immune sequencing clone quantification. Losses at the gene ends were 2 bases for V and 2 bases for J; bases not matched to a gene: 4. The CDR3 sequence is 15 residues long. The germline V gene has CDR1 LNHDA and CDR2 SQIVND (reference sequence). TCRdb used MiXCR to reprocess the PCR reads, holding one entry per CDR3 protein. This table has hundreds of thousands of distinct CDR3 sequences, roughly a fifth appearing once. Specimen: naive CD8+ T cells from blood, with Jurkat cell RNA spiked in. Documented subset: FACS-sorted CD8+CD4-CCR7+CD45RA+ naive T cells. This chain links TRBV19 with TRBJ2-3; 7 nucleotides line up with TRBD1. This clonotype was obtained from a human donor in good health. Some libraries in this study had Jurkat cell RNA spiked in. In DNA form, the CDR3 reads TGTGCCAGTAGTATAAGGGACAGCTTCACAGATACGCAGTATTTT. Protein: CASSIRDSFTDTQYF.